Below are 24 T cell receptor beta chains sequenced from a single sample in a study of T cells after yellow fever vaccination. Each CDR3 protein gets one entry after TCRdb re-called the 5' RACE reads with MiXCR. The sample has 200,000 to 250,000 distinct CDR3 sequences; roughly 3% are singletons. Sequencing used CD4+ T cells sorted from PBMCs, obtained 10 days after the yellow fever booster vaccination. The receptors derive from a man aged 18 to 30 who received the YFV17D yellow fever vaccine.

This clonotype was detected ten times or more. This chain connects TRBV12-3 or TRBV12-4 to TRBJ1-5; D is possibly TRBD1 (5 bases). Deletions cut 3 bases from V and 0 bases from J, with 9 bases between. The CDR3 runs to 15 residues. In nucleotides, the CDR3 is TGTGCCAGCAGTTTCGACAGCTATAGCAATCAGCCCCAGCATTTT. It specifies CASSFDSYSNQPQHF.

The chain recombines TRBV18 with TRBJ2-5; weak D call: TRBD2 (5 bases). Germline CDR1 is KGHSH and CDR2 is LQKENI. The CDR3 length is 15 residues. Trimming stripped 1 base from V and 5 bases from J, with 14 bases between. CDR3 bases: TGTGCCAGCTCACCACAGCTAGGCGGCGGGGAGACCCAGTACTTC. Translating it yields CASSPQLGGGETQYF. The entire variable domain, with the rest obtained from reference TRBV18 and TRBJ2-5, is as follows: NAGVMQNPRHLVRRRGQEARLRCSPMKGHSHVYWYRQLPEEGLKFMVYLQKENIIDESGMPKERFSAEFPKEGPSILRIQQVVRGDSAAYFCASSPQLGGGETQYFGPGTRLLVL.

This clonotype was counted many times. The chain uses TRBV7-2 and TRBJ1-1; maybe TRBD1 (5 bases). The germline V and J ends were trimmed by 4 bases and 3 bases, with 15 bases remaining between them. Germline values: CDR1 SGHTA, CDR2 FQGNSA. CDR3 length equals 15 residues. The CDR3 loop is CASSSPRGGDTEAFF. The CDR3 nucleotides are TGTGCCAGCAGCTCGCCCCGGGGCGGGGACACTGAAGCTTTCTTT.

This clonotype was seen at least ten times. The CDR3 region has the DNA TGTGCCAGCAGCACGGGACCGGCCAATGAGCAGTTCTTC. Its translation is CASSTGPANEQFF. The chain has TRBV7-3 and TRBJ2-1; D might be TRBD1 or TRBD2, each matching 5 bases. CDR3 length: 13 amino acids. Germline assignment: CDR1 SGHTA and CDR2 FQGTGA. V was trimmed by 5 bases and J by 6 bases, leaving 11 bases between them.

This clonotype was detected ten times or more. The chain carries TRBV5-1 and TRBJ2-3, with 10 bases fitting TRBD2. CDR3 size: 16 residues. Germline trimming cut 1 base from V and 6 bases from J; bases unmatched to any gene: 8. CDR1 is SGHRS, CDR2 YFSETQ, per germline. CDR3 nucleotides: TGCGCCAGCAGCTTGATTCCAGCGGGGGGGCCGGATACGCAGTATTTT. Protein product: CASSLIPAGGPDTQYF.

The chain couples TRBV7-2 to TRBJ1-2; TRBD1 agrees at 8 bases. Trimming at V came to 2 bases and at J to 4 bases, leaving 0 bases not matched to a gene. The V gene's germline CDR1 is SGHTA and CDR2 FQGNSA. This CDR3 is 13 amino acids long. Here the CDR3 DNA reads TGTGCCAGCAGCTTACAGGGGGCCTATGGCTACACCTTC. It specifies CASSLQGAYGYTF.

This clonotype was counted ten times or more. J is TRBJ1-5 and V is TRBV7-3; possible D gene TRBD1, 6 bases. Trimming stripped 2 bases from V and 5 bases from J, with 10 bases between. The germline V gene has CDR1 SGHTA and CDR2 FQGTGA. CDR3 length: 14 residues. The CDR3: CASSLSGAYQPQHF. The CDR3 DNA is TGTGCCAGCAGCTTATCAGGGGCGTATCAGCCCCAGCATTTT.

The rearrangement uses TRBV9 and TRBJ1-3; D is undetermined. The CDR3 runs 16 residues. The V gene's germline CDR1 is SGDLS and CDR2 YYNGEE. Trimming pared 0 bases from V and 2 bases from J, leaving 12 bases between. CDR3 amino acids: CASSVETSGAGNTIYF. The CDR3 nucleotides read TGTGCCAGCAGCGTAGAGACATCAGGCGCTGGAAACACCATATATTTT.

This clonotype was recorded many times. The chain couples TRBV7-2 to TRBJ2-2, with 7 bases that match TRBD1. Germline V gives CDR1 SGHTA, CDR2 FQGNSA. V dropped 5 bases and J dropped 5; count of bases not matched to a gene: 2. The CDR3 spans 13 residues. CDR3 in DNA: TGTGCCAGCAGCCCGGGACAGACCGGGGAGCTGTTTTTT. Translation: CASSPGQTGELFF.

V usage is TRBV7-8 and J usage is TRBJ2-2, with D tentatively TRBD1 (6 bases). V was clipped by 5 bases and J by 4 bases, with 11 bases between them. CDR3 length: 14 amino acids. Germline V lookup: CDR1 SGHVS, CDR2 FQNEAQ. CDR3 nucleotide sequence: TGTGCCAGCAGCCTTGACAGGACCACCGGGGAGCTGTTTTTT. Protein: CASSLDRTTGELFF.

V gene TRBV29-1 combines with J gene TRBJ1-1; possibly TRBD1 for D (6 bases). Germline loops: CDR1 SQVTM, CDR2 ANQGSEA. The ends were cut back, 4 bases at V and 10 bases at J, with 22 bases in the middle. There are 14 residues in the CDR3. The CDR3 DNA follows: TGCAGCGTTGCAACGAGACGGGGGGGCGGAGGAGCTTTCTTT. Translated, it gives CSVATRRGGGGAFF.

At least ten counts were recorded for this clonotype. This CDR3 reads CASSLEGQRNSPLHF. The CDR3 DNA sequence: TGCGCCAGCAGCTTGGAGGGACAACGTAATTCACCCCTCCACTTT. The rearrangement joins TRBV5-1 to TRBJ1-6, with D perhaps TRBD1 (6 bases). Germline V CDR1 and CDR2: SGHRS, YFSETQ. V was shortened by 0 bases and J by 6 bases, with 10 bases between the two germline ends. This CDR3 comprises 15 residues. Filled out from reference TRBV5-1 and TRBJ1-6, the complete variable domain reads KAGVTQTPRYLIKTRGQQVTLSCSPISGHRSVSWYQQTPGQGLQFLFEYFSETQRNKGNFPGRFSGRQFSNSRSEMNVSTLELGDSALYLCASSLEGQRNSPLHFGNGTRLTVT.

This clonotype was seen more than once but under ten times. The chain uses TRBV10-3 and TRBJ2-2; 8 positions match TRBD1. The germline gives CDR1 ENHRY, CDR2 SYGVKD. This CDR3 is 20 amino acids long. V trimming: 2 bases; J trimming: 2 bases; junction bases outside the gene matches: 16. The CDR3 DNA is TGTGCCATCAGTGAGCCGGCCCCGGGACAGGCGTTGTCCAACACCGGGGAGCTGTTTTTT. Translated, it gives CAISEPAPGQALSNTGELFF.

The chain uses TRBV6-5 and TRBJ1-1; the D is unclear. V shed 2 bases and J shed 4 bases, with 11 bases lying between them. This CDR3 contains 14 residues. Germline loops: CDR1 MNHEY, CDR2 SVGAGI. The CDR3 DNA reads as TGTGCCAGCAGTTACGGTCCCTTCCGCACTGAAGCTTTCTTT. Its protein product is CASSYGPFRTEAFF.

This clonotype was detected a few times. This chain connects TRBV2 to TRBJ2-7; D call uncertain. CDR1 is SNHLY, CDR2 FYNNEI, per germline. This CDR3 is 15 amino acids long. The ends were cut back, 1 base at V and 3 bases at J, with 13 bases in the middle. The CDR3 loop is CASSEGTTTNYEQYV. CDR3 nucleotide sequence: TGTGCCAGCAGTGAAGGGACCACCACTAACTACGAGCAGTACGTC.

Only one count was recorded for this clonotype. A read error may be the cause here, since a much bigger clone is one base away. The chain is built from TRBV20-1 and TRBJ2-5, with D possibly matching TRBD2 (5 bases). The V gene's germline CDR1 is DFQATT and CDR2 SNEGSKA (reference sequence). The CDR3 contains 13 residues. V gave up 6 bases and J gave up 5 bases, with 16 bases separating them. The CDR3 bases are TGCAGTGCGTTTATAACCCGCGGGGAGACCCAGTACTTC. Residues: CSAFITRGETQYF.

This clonotype was detected ten times or more. The J gene is TRBJ2-5, the V gene TRBV5-1, with 10 bases lining up with TRBD1. The CDR3 spans 15 residues. Germline-derived CDR1 and CDR2 are SGHRS and YFSETQ. The J segment lost 7 bases and the V segment lost 4 bases, leaving 10 bases of the junction unmatched. The CDR3 DNA follows: TGCGCCAGCAGCATGCCGGGACAGGGGCTGAGGACCCAGTACTTC. This codes for CASSMPGQGLRTQYF.

This clonotype showed up many times. The chain is built from TRBV7-9 and TRBJ2-5; TRBD1 might be the D (6 bases). Between the trimmed V and J ends, which lost 7 bases and 4 bases, there was a span of 10 bases. Per the germline V gene, CDR1 is SEHNR and CDR2 is FQNEAQ (reference sequence). The CDR3 is 12 residues long. CDR3 sequence (DNA): TGTGCCAGCACAGGGGATGGAGAGACCCAGTACTTC. Residues: CASTGDGETQYF.

This clonotype was seen more than once but under ten times. This chain links TRBV2 with TRBJ2-5, with unresolved D. CDR1 SNHLY and CDR2 FYNNEI come from the germline V gene. The CDR3 spans 11 residues. V was pared by 7 bases and J by 4 bases, with 7 bases between. The CDR3 bases are TGTGCCAGCACACAGTTAGAGACCCAGTACTTC. This sequence encodes CASTQLETQYF.

This clonotype was seen a few times. The genes are TRBV4-3 and TRBJ1-2, with D uncertain. This CDR3 region has 17 residues. Trimming cost V 1 base and J 0 bases, with 15 bases left between them. CDR1 LGHNA and CDR2 YSLEER come from the germline V gene. DNA of the CDR3: TGCGCCAGCAGCCAAGCAATAACGGAGGCTTCTAACTATGGCTACACCTTC. Its protein is CASSQAITEASNYGYTF.

In its sample, this clonotype was seen many times. J is TRBJ2-7 and V is TRBV6-2 or TRBV6-3, with D tentatively TRBD1 (6 bases). The CDR3 length is 12 residues. The V and J ends lost 8 bases and 3 bases respectively, with 11 bases between them. Germline values: CDR1 MNHEY, CDR2 SVGEGT. In DNA form, the CDR3 reads TGTGCCAGCGCTCAGGGACACTACGAGCAGTACTTC. It yields the protein CASAQGHYEQYF.

The chain combines TRBV10-3 with TRBJ1-1, with D uncertain. Trimming took 0 bases from V and 1 from J, leaving 15 bases between them. This CDR3 is 17 amino acids long. Germline values: CDR1 ENHRY, CDR2 SYGVKD. The CDR3 loop reads CAISESRDTSPNTEAFF. CDR3 DNA: TGTGCCATCAGTGAGTCTCGAGACACAAGCCCGAACACTGAAGCTTTCTTT.

The sample holds many counts of this clonotype. J is TRBJ2-2 and V is TRBV6-5; 7 bases are a match to TRBD1. Germline V gives CDR1 MNHEY, CDR2 SVGAGI. CDR3 length equals 17 residues. The V segment lost 1 base and the J segment 3 bases; nucleotides outside the gene matches: 8. CDR3 residues: CASSYYPQGVDTGELFF. Here the CDR3 DNA reads TGTGCCAGCAGTTACTACCCCCAGGGGGTCGACACCGGGGAGCTGTTTTTT.

This clonotype showed up many times. V usage is TRBV11-2 and J usage is TRBJ1-2; D perhaps matches TRBD1 (5 bases). Trimming shortened V by 2 bases and J by 0 bases, and 13 bases separated the two germline ends. Germline V gene sequence: CDR1 SGHAT, CDR2 FQNNGV. The CDR3 has 16 residues. The CDR3 here is CASSLIQWGANYGYTF. The CDR3 DNA sequence: TGTGCCAGCAGCTTAATTCAATGGGGCGCTAACTATGGCTACACCTTC.